The 3 T cell receptor beta chains in this list originate from one sample, sequenced in a study of cytomegalovirus exposure and HLA in healthy donors. The PCR employed 60 Vbeta primers together with 13 Jbeta primers. Assay: immunoSEQ multiplex PCR; the TCRdb copy retains only in-frame clones and omits some. The sample shows around 140,000 clones, 65% to 85% of them seen only once. The sequenced material came from PBMCs. These TCRs come from a man in his fifties in good health and CMV-seronegative.

The chain combines TRBV14 with TRBJ1-1; D remains unclear. The V end was cut by 4 bases, the J end by 3 bases, with 9 bases between. The CDR3 extends over 13 amino acids. Per germline, CDR1 SGHDN and CDR2 FVKESK. Here the CDR3 DNA reads TGTGCCAGCAGCCTACTTGGGCACACTGAAGCTTTCTTT. Amino acids: CASSLLGHTEAFF.

CDR3 sequence (DNA): TGTGCCAGCAGTTTATCGTCACAGGCCTCTAATGAAAAACTGTTTTTT. This sequence encodes CASSLSSQASNEKLFF. The chain carries TRBV27 and TRBJ1-4; D is possibly TRBD1 (5 bases). Per germline, CDR1 MNHEY and CDR2 SMNVEV (reference sequence). The CDR3 covers 16 residues. The germline V and J ends were trimmed by 0 bases and 3 bases, with 11 bases remaining between them.

The chain links TRBV14 to TRBJ2-7; 14 nucleotides line up with TRBD2. The CDR3 has 18 amino acids. From germline, CDR1 is SGHDN and CDR2 FVKESK. V lost 4 bases to trimming and J lost 3 bases; unmatched junction nucleotides: 11. CDR3: CASSPHKGLAGVHYEQYF. As DNA, the CDR3 is TGTGCCAGCAGCCCCCACAAGGGACTAGCGGGAGTTCACTACGAGCAGTACTTC.